The sample holds a few counts of the clone carrying this T cell receptor beta chain. Researchers took lesional scalp punch biopsies and peripheral blood from people who were alopecia areata patients. The data originate from a study of CD8+ T cells in alopecia areata. Following RNA extraction, reverse transcription yielded cDNA that acted as the sequencing template. Using immunoSEQ multiplex PCR, the repertoire was profiled, and TCRdb retains in-frame clones only, with some absent. The sample lists 5,700 or so clones, approximately 60% occurring once. After removal of 6 bases from V and 0 bases from J, the junction contained 23 bases not matched to a gene. Germline CDR1 reads MDHEN; CDR2 reads SYDVKM. The CDR3 is 22 amino acids.

The sequencing here drew on skin, taken at week 0. The TCR originated in a human donor with alopecia areata. V is TRBV28 and J is TRBJ2-6; TRBD2 matches 7 bases. The CDR3 nucleotides are TGTGCCAGCAGAGGGAGGGGTTGGAACTCGGAGCTTCCAAGCTCTGGGGCCAACGTCCTGACTTTC. Amino acids: CASRGRGWNSELPSSGANVLTF.